These 32 T cell receptor beta chains were sequenced from one sample in a study of OX40 agonist ivuxolimab in advanced cancers. Profiled with immunoSEQ multiplex PCR; TCRdb holds only in-frame clones, not every one. In the table there are 55,000 to 70,000 clones, 86% of which are singletons. Source: CD4+ or CD8+ T cells sorted from blood, taken in a trial of the OX40 agonist ivuxolimab. The receptors were sampled from an adult with an advanced solid tumor such as melanoma, head and neck, liver or kidney cancer.

CDR3 protein: CASSLPRGQDEQFF. DNA for the CDR3: TGTGCCAGCAGCTTACCCAGGGGGCAGGATGAGCAGTTCTTC. The J gene is TRBJ2-1, the V gene TRBV7-9; 8 positions agree with TRBD1. Germline values: CDR1 SEHNR, CDR2 FQNEAQ (reference sequence). Trimming removed 2 bases from V and 8 bases from J; junction bases left unmatched: 5. This CDR3 spans 14 amino acids.

The V gene is TRBV9, the J gene TRBJ1-3, with a weak D call TRBD1 (5 bases). This CDR3 region has 18 residues. Looked up from germline, CDR1 is SGDLS and CDR2 is YYNGEE. Trimming shortened V by 0 bases and J by 3 bases, and 19 bases separated the two germline ends. CDR3 DNA sequence: TGTGCCAGCAGCGTAGGACAGACGGACCCACGGGATGGAAACACCATATATTTT. Translating it yields CASSVGQTDPRDGNTIYF.

This chain uses TRBV5-4 with TRBJ2-2, with 7 bases fitting TRBD2. The CDR3 extends over 16 amino acids. Germline CDR1 reads SGHNT; CDR2 reads YYREEE (reference sequence). V shed 4 bases, J shed 4 bases, and the junction held 10 bases outside the gene matches. CDR3 in DNA: TGTGCCAGCAGCCCCAAGACTAGCTTTAGCACCGGGGAGCTGTTTTTT. Residues: CASSPKTSFSTGELFF. The full variable domain, in which reference TRBV5-4 and TRBJ2-2 provide the parts outside the CDR3, is ETGVTQSPTHLIKTRGQQVTLRCSSQSGHNTVSWYQQALGQGPQFIFQYYREEENGRGNFPPRFSGLQFPNYSSELNVNALELDDSALYLCASSPKTSFSTGELFFGEGSRLTVL.

The chain couples TRBV30 to TRBJ1-5, with 10 bases that match TRBD1. This CDR3 is 17 amino acids long. After removal of 0 bases from V and 1 base from J, the junction contained 6 bases not matched to a gene. Germline CDR1 reads GTSNPN; CDR2 reads SVGIG (reference sequence). CDR3 bases: TGTGCCTGGAGTGTAGGACAGGGGGGTATCAGCAATCAGCCCCAGCATTTT. It yields the protein CAWSVGQGGISNQPQHF.

The chain combines TRBV5-5 with TRBJ2-2; D gene unclear. In germline, CDR1 is SGHKS, CDR2 YYEKEE (reference sequence). The CDR3 is 13 residues long. V lost 4 bases and J lost 7, with 11 bases in between. The CDR3 bases are TGTGCCAGCAGCCTGTCGGTCAACGGGGAGCTGTTTTTT. Protein: CASSLSVNGELFF. Looking up the rest from reference TRBV5-5 and TRBJ2-2 gives the full variable domain: DAGVTQSPTHLIKTRGQQVTLRCSPISGHKSVSWYQQVLGQGPQFIFQYYEKEERGRGNFPDRFSARQFPNYSSELNVNALLLGDSALYLCASSLSVNGELFFGEGSRLTVL.

This chain connects TRBV4-2 to TRBJ2-1; D unresolved. The V and J ends lost 5 bases and 7 bases respectively, with 12 bases between them. The germline CDR1 and CDR2 sequences are LGHNA and YNFKEQ. The CDR3 runs to 13 residues. The DNA for the CDR3 is TGTGCCAGCAGCGTAGTGGGAAGGAATGAGCAGTTCTTC. Protein: CASSVVGRNEQFF.

The gene calls are TRBV23-1 and TRBJ1-5; tentatively, D is TRBD1 (6 bases). TRBV23-1 is assigned to the ORF class and has an uncertain function. V was clipped by 3 bases and J by 5 bases, with 20 bases between them. The length of the CDR3 is 17 residues. CDR3 residues: CASSQALTGIRDQPQHF. CDR3 bases: TGCGCCAGCAGTCAGGCCTTAACAGGGATAAGGGATCAGCCCCAGCATTTT.

This clone was recorded only once. V gene TRBV6-6 combines with J gene TRBJ1-3, with unresolved D. V lost 0 bases to trimming and J lost 2 bases, with 8 bases between them. This CDR3 has 15 amino acids. Germline values: CDR1 MNHNY, CDR2 SVGAGI (reference sequence). CDR3 coding DNA: TGTGCCAGCAGTTACTCGAGGGCGGCTGGAAACACCATATATTTT. Translating gives CASSYSRAAGNTIYF.

The gene calls are TRBV29-1 and TRBJ2-5, with D possibly matching TRBD2 (5 bases). Trimming shortened V by 7 bases and J by 5 bases, and 17 bases separated the two germline ends. The CDR3 is 13 amino acids. CDR1 and CDR2 (germline): SQVTM, ANQGSEA. The CDR3 is CSAVRGRWETQYF. The CDR3 nucleotides read TGCAGCGCGGTTCGAGGGCGGTGGGAGACCCAGTACTTC. Full variable domain (outside the CDR3, taken from reference TRBV29-1 and TRBJ2-5): SAVISQKPSRDICQRGTSLTIQCQVDSQVTMMFWYRQQPGQSLTLIATANQGSEATYESGFVIDKFPISRPNLTFSTLTVSNMSPEDSSIYLCSAVRGRWETQYFGPGTRLLVL.

V and J are TRBV4-2 and TRBJ2-3, with D maybe TRBD2 (6 bases). The germline V and J ends were trimmed by 1 base and 2 bases, with 13 bases remaining between them. The germline V gene encodes CDR1 LGHNA and CDR2 YNFKEQ. The CDR3 totals 16 residues. For the CDR3, the DNA is TGTGCCAGCAGCCAAGGCACGCAGCGGGCCACAGATACGCAGTATTTT. Translating it yields CASSQGTQRATDTQYF.

V gene TRBV30 combines with J gene TRBJ1-2; 9 bases line up with TRBD1. The CDR3 loop spans 13 amino acids. The germline gives CDR1 GTSNPN, CDR2 SVGIG (reference sequence). V gave up 5 bases and J gave up 7 bases; unmatched junction bases: 8. The CDR3 loop is CAWRSTGGLGYTF. CDR3 bases: TGTGCCTGGCGATCTACAGGGGGCCTTGGCTACACCTTC.

This clone occurred a few times. The J gene is TRBJ2-3, the V gene TRBV7-2; a weak D match, TRBD1 (6 bases). CDR3 length equals 16 residues. The germline gives CDR1 SGHTA, CDR2 FQGNSA. Trimming removed 2 bases at V and 6 bases at J, with 18 bases between. CDR3: CASSLLILHREDTQYF. In DNA, the CDR3 is TGTGCCAGCAGCTTACTGATCTTACACAGGGAGGATACGCAGTATTTT.

V and J are TRBV6-6 and TRBJ2-1, with TRBD2 matching over 10 bases. J gave up 8 bases and V 0 bases, and 7 bases lay outside the gene matches. Germline CDR1 MNHNY, CDR2 SVGAGI (reference sequence). The CDR3 loop spans 16 amino acids. As DNA, the CDR3 is TGTGCCAGCAGTTACTCTCCGGCTAGCGGGGGCTATGAGCAGTTCTTC. Translating it yields CASSYSPASGGYEQFF.

The chain has TRBV4-2 and TRBJ1-2, with D possibly matching TRBD1 (5 bases). This CDR3 is built from 15 residues. V lost 1 base and J lost 2, with 11 bases in between. CDR1 LGHNA and CDR2 YNFKEQ come from the germline V gene. DNA for the CDR3: TGTGCCAGCAGCCAAGTAACAGGAGAGAACTATGGCTACACCTTC. Protein: CASSQVTGENYGYTF.

The chain carries TRBV5-1 and TRBJ2-7; the D gene is possibly TRBD2 (5 bases). There are 16 residues in the CDR3. Trimming stripped 2 bases from V and 4 bases from J, with 19 bases between. CDR1 is SGHRS and CDR2 is YFSETQ in the germline V gene. The CDR3 loop reads CASSLPLLGRDYEQYF. DNA for the CDR3: TGCGCCAGCAGCTTACCCCTATTAGGGAGAGATTACGAGCAGTACTTC.

This clone was recorded once. A junction boundary mismatches the germline segment, possibly from a read error. The rearrangement links TRBV10-2 to TRBJ2-5; TRBD1 or TRBD2 may be the D gene (6 bases each). Germline lookup yields CDR1 WSHSY and CDR2 SAAADI. This CDR3 region has 13 residues. Written as DNA, the CDR3 is TGCGCCACCAGTGAGGGGGGAAGGCAGACCCAGTACTTC. Its translation is CATSEGGRQTQYF.

This clone was picked up one time. V is TRBV5-4 and J is TRBJ2-1, with a possible D match to TRBD1 (5 bases). Trimming shortened V by 0 bases and J by 6 bases, and 13 bases separated the two germline ends. Per the germline V gene, CDR1 is SGHNT and CDR2 is YYREEE (reference sequence). The CDR3 spans 15 residues. CDR3 region: CASSLGQGIRNEQFF. The DNA for the CDR3 is TGTGCCAGCAGCTTGGGGCAGGGTATCCGCAATGAGCAGTTCTTC. The full variable domain, with the rest looked up from reference TRBV5-4 and TRBJ2-1, is ETGVTQSPTHLIKTRGQQVTLRCSSQSGHNTVSWYQQALGQGPQFIFQYYREEENGRGNFPPRFSGLQFPNYSSELNVNALELDDSALYLCASSLGQGIRNEQFFGPGTRLTVL.

The chain links TRBV18 to TRBJ1-6, with 8 bases matching TRBD1. With 1 base clipped from V and 14 bases from J, the junction kept 19 bases outside the gene matches. The CDR3 has 18 residues. Germline values: CDR1 KGHSH, CDR2 LQKENI. CDR3 nucleotide sequence: TGTGCCAGCTCACCACGCCCGGCCGGACAGGGCGAACGGGTGGCCCTCCACTTT. This encodes CASSPRPAGQGERVALHF.

V and J are TRBV1 and TRBJ2-5; the table's TRBD2 call for D was not verified on the DNA. TRBV1 is given as a pseudogene. There are 16 residues in the CDR3. CDR3 in amino acids: CTSSQDPPPGEETQYF. CDR3 nucleotides: TGCACCAGCAGCCAAGACCCCCCCCCGGGGGAAGAGACCCAGTACTTC.

The chain uses TRBV28 and TRBJ2-2; D gene unclear. The CDR3 spans 14 residues. Trimming took off 5 bases at V and 5 bases at J, with 12 bases between the two ends. The germline gives CDR1 MDHEN, CDR2 SYDVKM. CDR3 amino acids: CASSTGEVTGELFF. CDR3 DNA sequence: TGTGCCAGCAGTACTGGAGAGGTAACCGGGGAGCTGTTTTTT.

The chain is built from TRBV6-1 and TRBJ1-1, with D perhaps matching TRBD1 (5 bases). Germline loops: CDR1 MNHNS, CDR2 SASEGT. The V end lost 5 bases, the J end lost 4 bases, and 14 bases lay between the germline ends. This CDR3 contains 14 residues. The CDR3 bases are TGTGCCAGCAGTAGGGGCAGAACGATCACTGAAGCTTTCTTT. It codes for CASSRGRTITEAFF.

This rearrangement joins TRBV5-6 to TRBJ2-3, with D possibly TRBD1 on 5 matching bases. Germline CDR1 is SGHDT and CDR2 is YYEEEE. The CDR3 is 15 residues long. The germline V and J ends were trimmed by 2 bases and 2 bases, with 12 bases remaining between them. The CDR3 region has the DNA TGTGCCAGCAGCTTCGTCGACAGTTACACAGATACGCAGTATTTT. Translation gives CASSFVDSYTDTQYF.

This sequence joins TRBV10-3 and TRBJ2-7; D gene unclear. There are 13 residues in the CDR3. Trimming pared 3 bases from V and 7 bases from J, leaving 13 bases between. Per the germline V gene, CDR1 is ENHRY and CDR2 is SYGVKD. CDR3 protein: CAISEEPRREQYF. The CDR3, as DNA: TGTGCCATCAGTGAAGAACCCCGCCGGGAGCAGTACTTC.

This clone occurred once. The V call is TRBV15, the J call TRBJ1-2; 7 bases line up with TRBD1. Per the germline V gene, CDR1 is LNHNV and CDR2 is YYDKDF (reference sequence). This CDR3 is 15 amino acids long. The trim removed 1 base at V and 4 bases at J, leaving 6 bases unmatched. CDR3 bases: TGTGCCACCAGCAGAGGCCAAAGACAGGGCTATGGCTACACCTTC. Its protein product is CATSRGQRQGYGYTF.

The V call is TRBV23-1, the J call TRBJ2-3; D may correspond to TRBD1 or TRBD2 (5 bases each). Being an ORF, TRBV23-1 has a function that is uncertain. V lost 6 bases and J 1 base, leaving 20 bases between the germline ends. The CDR3 is 17 residues long. The CDR3 is CASSFVRGQGGTDTQYF. For the CDR3, the DNA is TGCGCCAGCAGCTTCGTAAGGGGTCAGGGAGGCACAGATACGCAGTATTTT.

The CDR3 loop reads CATGPGQGPLEKLFF. The CDR3 DNA is TGTGCCACCGGCCCAGGACAGGGTCCCTTAGAAAAACTGTTTTTT. The chain carries TRBV15 and TRBJ1-4; 8 nucleotides align to TRBD1. CDR1 is LNHNV, CDR2 YYDKDF, per germline (reference sequence). The CDR3 is made up of 15 amino acids. Trimming at V came to 8 bases and at J to 8 bases, leaving 13 bases not matched to a gene. The variable domain in full, completed from reference TRBV15 and TRBJ1-4, reads DAMVIQNPRYQVTQFGKPVTLSCSQTLNHNVMYWYQQKSSQAPKLLFHYYDKDFNNEADTPDNFQSRRPNTSFCFLDIRSPGLGDTAMYLCATGPGQGPLEKLFFGSGTQLSVL.

The chain is built from TRBV2 and TRBJ2-3, with TRBD2 matching 15 bases. CDR3 length: 17 amino acids. Germline values: CDR1 SNHLY, CDR2 FYNNEI. With 6 bases clipped from V and 4 bases from J, the junction kept 8 bases outside the gene matches. The chain's CDR3 is CASRAGTSGRFADTQYF. As DNA, the CDR3 is TGTGCCAGCAGAGCCGGGACTAGCGGGAGGTTTGCAGATACGCAGTATTTT.

V usage is TRBV7-9 and J usage is TRBJ2-7; TRBD2 aligns across 8 bases. Germline CDR1 is SEHNR and CDR2 is FQNEAQ (reference sequence). Trimming took 0 bases from V and 4 from J; bases not matched to a gene: 5. The CDR3 sequence is 15 residues long. DNA for the CDR3: TGTGCCAGCAGCTTAGCTGGCGGGAGGACGTACGAGCAGTACTTC. Translating gives CASSLAGGRTYEQYF.

In nucleotides, the CDR3 is TGCAGCGTTGAACGAGTATCGGGACAGGTATCCTACGAGCAGTACTTC. This gives the protein CSVERVSGQVSYEQYF. This chain joins TRBV29-1 and TRBJ2-7; the match to TRBD1 covers 8 bases. With 2 bases clipped from V and 1 base from J, the junction kept 10 bases outside the gene matches. Germline loops: CDR1 SQVTM, CDR2 ANQGSEA. CDR3 length: 16 residues.

This clone appeared once. The chain combines TRBV7-9 with TRBJ1-3; unclear D gene. The V and J ends lost 3 bases and 1 base respectively, with 13 bases between them. CDR1 is SEHNR and CDR2 is FQNEAQ in the germline V gene (reference sequence). CDR3 size: 16 residues. The CDR3 loop reads CASSFSIARSGNTIYF. For the CDR3, the DNA is TGTGCCAGCAGCTTTTCGATCGCGCGGTCTGGAAACACCATATATTTT.

This chain links TRBV6-5 with TRBJ1-4, with a tentative D call TRBD1 (5 bases). Trimming stripped 4 bases from V and 5 bases from J, with 8 bases between. Germline assignment: CDR1 MNHEY and CDR2 SVGAGI. The CDR3 totals 13 residues. As DNA, the CDR3 is TGTGCCAGCAGTTCCAGACAGAATGAAAAACTGTTTTTT. It is translated as CASSSRQNEKLFF.

This clone was found a few times. The J gene is TRBJ2-3, the V gene TRBV7-9; D unresolved. V was trimmed by 3 bases and J by 6 bases, leaving 22 bases between them. There are 17 residues in the CDR3. Germline V CDR1 and CDR2: SEHNR, FQNEAQ (reference sequence). DNA for the CDR3: TGTGCCAGCAGCTTGGGTATGGCCGTTGGATTGAAGGATACGCAGTATTTT. Amino acid sequence: CASSLGMAVGLKDTQYF.